The sequence of this T cell receptor beta chain was determined in a study of tumor-infiltrating lymphocytes in primary liver carcinoma. This clonotype has a handful of counts. Its antigen is still unknown. The CDR3 ends on some other residue instead of the conserved phenylalanine or tryptophan, so this is likely a read error. CDR1 is SGHKS, CDR2 YYEKEE, per germline (reference sequence). V shed 5 bases and J 3 bases; nucleotides not matched to a gene: 6. The CDR3 runs to 15 residues. Making TCR beta cDNA involved approximately 510 ng total RNA and a constant-region primer. It was through three nested multiplex PCR rounds of slightly modified ARM-PCR that TCR beta libraries arose. PCR rounds one and two used TRBV1-TRBV30 forward primers with a C-beta reverse primer for 10 cycles each. TCRdb passed the multiplex PCR reads through MiXCR, listing each CDR3 protein once. This repertoire shows 40,000 to 60,000 distinct CDR3 sequences, less than 75% found once; its top ten account for just under 30%.

From roughly 18-30 mg of unsorted bulk tissue, DNA and RNA were co-extracted together. Study outcomes and limitations: Tumor-adjacent and tumor-blood pairs displayed less overlap than did pairs of tumor regions. Against blood, tumors held a significantly higher top-250-clone fraction (p = 0.039). All five tumor regions shared only about 7-25% of top clones.

This TCR derives from a man aged 40-49 years with primary liver carcinoma and hepatitis B virus infection. Material for sequencing was liver tumor tissue from sampling region 5. The sample's subset: tumor region T5, tumor centre. The chain has TRBV5-5 and TRBJ2-2, with TRBD1 matching over 8 bases. CDR3 in DNA: TGTGCCAGCAGTCCCCCAGGGGGCGACACCGGGGAGCTGTTTTAT. It is translated as CASSPPGGDTGELFY.